This T cell receptor beta chain emerged from a study of blood T cell repertoires in COVID-19. Overall study: Collection of acute and convalescent COVID-19 samples took place in the United States, Italy and Spain.

This clone is a singleton in its sample. Generated by immunoSEQ multiplex PCR, the TCRdb table keeps only in-frame clones and is missing some. The sample yields 150,000 to 200,000 clones, over 70% seen once. The CDR3 is 16 amino acids. V shed 4 bases, J shed 7 bases, and the junction held 14 bases outside the gene matches. Per the germline V gene, CDR1 is SQVTM and CDR2 is ANQGSEA. The TCR was taken from a man in his 60s with active or convalescent COVID-19. Material for sequencing was peripheral blood. This chain connects TRBV29-1 to TRBJ2-7; 12 bases are shared with TRBD1. The DNA for the CDR3 is TGCAGCGTTGCCATTGGTGCGGGACAGGGGGCGCGAGAGCAGTACTTC. Residues: CSVAIGAGQGAREQYF.